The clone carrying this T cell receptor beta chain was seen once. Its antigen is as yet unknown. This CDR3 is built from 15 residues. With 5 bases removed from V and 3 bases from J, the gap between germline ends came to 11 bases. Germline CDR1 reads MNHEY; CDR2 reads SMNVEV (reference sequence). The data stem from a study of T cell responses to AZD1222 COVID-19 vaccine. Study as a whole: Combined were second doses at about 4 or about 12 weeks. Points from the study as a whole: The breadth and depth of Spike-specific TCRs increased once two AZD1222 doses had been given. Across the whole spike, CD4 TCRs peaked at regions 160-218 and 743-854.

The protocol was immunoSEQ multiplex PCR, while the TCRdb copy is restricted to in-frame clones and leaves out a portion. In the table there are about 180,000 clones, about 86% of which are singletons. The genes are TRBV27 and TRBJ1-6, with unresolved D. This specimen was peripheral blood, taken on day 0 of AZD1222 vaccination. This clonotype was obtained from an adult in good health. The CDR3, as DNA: TGTGCCAGCAGTGTCAGGCGCAACTATAATTCACCCCTCCACTTT. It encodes CASSVRRNYNSPLHF.